This T cell receptor (beta chain) emerged from a study of T-cell reconstitution after alpha-beta-depleted transplantation in children. With 5 bases clipped from V and 2 bases from J, the junction kept 10 bases outside the gene matches. Germline assignment: CDR1 LNHDA and CDR2 SQIVND (reference sequence). The CDR3 spans 17 residues. The study, taken as a whole, reports: Expanded graft clones numbering several hundred reportedly gave rise to alpha-beta T cells about two months after transplant. Recipient T cells and thymic progenitors that survived gave rise to the high TCRbeta diversity observed at day 60 in some patients. T-cell counts and diversity at one year following transplant were attributed mainly to newly produced T cells.

The TCRbeta library incorporated unique molecular identifiers. One entry per CDR3 protein, called by TCRdb with MiXCR from the PCR reads. Counted here are approximately 230,000 distinct CDR3 sequences, around 25% occurring once; the ten biggest clones make up roughly 2.5%. Of note for this clonotype: Antigen unknown.

This chain joins TRBV19 and TRBJ2-2; 8 bases are shared with TRBD1. Sequenced here: PBMCs, sampled before TCRalphabeta/CD19-depleted stem cell transplant. The origin of this receptor is a girl aged 2 to 10 with Fanconi anemia, due to receive a stem cell transplant. The CDR3 nucleotides read TGTGCCAGTAGTTACGGACAGGGCAAAGGTAACACCGGGGAGCTGTTTTTT. As protein: CASSYGQGKGNTGELFF.